The source of this T cell receptor beta chain is a study of graft-versus-host responses after intestinal transplantation. Study outcomes and limitations: GvH clones occurred in recipient marrow; some first appeared in ileum or blood. In patients with graft-donor T cell macrochimerism, allograft graft-versus-host to host-versus-graft clonal ratios were high.

Profiled with immunoSEQ multiplex PCR; TCRdb holds only in-frame clones, not every one. The repertoire holds fewer than 15,000 clones, 70% seen once, with approximately 23% in the top ten. Graft tissue processing released intraepithelial and lamina propria lymphocytes. Regarding this clone: The target antigen is unknown.

CDR3 size: 12 residues. V was cut by 8 bases and J by 8 bases, with 13 bases left in between. The germline CDR1 and CDR2 sequences are ENHRY and SYGVKD. This sequence originates from a human patient who received an intestinal transplant, so some T cells may come from the graft donor. V and J are TRBV10-3 and TRBJ2-4; D not resolved. The sequencing here drew on ileum tissue, taken 717 days after intestinal transplantation. The CDR3 nucleotides read TGTGCCATCTCAGAGTTCCGCGACATTCAGTACTTC. It specifies CAISEFRDIQYF.